This entry describes one T cell receptor (beta chain). Its antigen is undetermined. The PCR ran on 60 Vbeta and 13 Jbeta primers. Only in-frame clones appear in the TCRdb table, and some are missing; sequencing was by immunoSEQ multiplex PCR. Among around 150,000 clones, roughly four fifths were seen once, and the ten largest hold approximately 1.5%. This specimen comes from a study of cytomegalovirus exposure and HLA in healthy donors. Study outcomes and limitations: The majority of TCR sequences were rare, yet some public TCRs appeared in many donors. Solely CMV serostatus was available to characterize immune exposure.

The V end was cut by 3 bases, the J end by 0 bases, with 14 bases between. CDR1 is MRHNA and CDR2 is SNTAGT in the germline V gene. CDR3 length: 16 amino acids. The chain uses TRBV6-4 and TRBJ1-2, with TRBD1 as a possible D gene (6 bases). The receptor's source is a man under 40 in good health and CMV-seropositive. The sample was PBMCs. The CDR3 sequence is CASSEHSRTANYGYTF. The CDR3 DNA reads as TGTGCCAGCAGTGAGCATAGTAGGACAGCTAACTATGGCTACACCTTC.